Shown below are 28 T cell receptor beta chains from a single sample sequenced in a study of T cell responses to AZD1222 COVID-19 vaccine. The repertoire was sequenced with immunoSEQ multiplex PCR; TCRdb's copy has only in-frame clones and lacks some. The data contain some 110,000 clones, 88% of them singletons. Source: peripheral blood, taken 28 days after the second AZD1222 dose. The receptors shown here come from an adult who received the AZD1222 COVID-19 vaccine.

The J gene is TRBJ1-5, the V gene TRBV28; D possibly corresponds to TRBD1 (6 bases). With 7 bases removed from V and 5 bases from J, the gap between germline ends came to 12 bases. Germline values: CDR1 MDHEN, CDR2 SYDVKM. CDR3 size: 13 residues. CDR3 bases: TGTGCCAGCATGGGGGGGCTAGATCAGCCCCAGCATTTT. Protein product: CASMGGLDQPQHF.

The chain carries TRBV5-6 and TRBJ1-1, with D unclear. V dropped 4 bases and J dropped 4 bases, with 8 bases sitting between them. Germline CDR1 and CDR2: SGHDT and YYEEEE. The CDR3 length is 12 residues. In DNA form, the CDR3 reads TGTGCCAGCAGCCTGGTTCCCACTGAAGCTTTCTTT. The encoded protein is CASSLVPTEAFF.

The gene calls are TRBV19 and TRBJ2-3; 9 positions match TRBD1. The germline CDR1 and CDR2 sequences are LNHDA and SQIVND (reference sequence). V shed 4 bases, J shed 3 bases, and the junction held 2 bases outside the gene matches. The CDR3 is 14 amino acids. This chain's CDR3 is CASSRTGATDTQYF. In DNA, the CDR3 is TGTGCCAGTAGTAGGACAGGGGCGACAGATACGCAGTATTTT. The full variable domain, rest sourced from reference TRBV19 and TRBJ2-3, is DGGITQSPKYLFRKEGQNVTLSCEQNLNHDAMYWYRQDPGQGLRLIYYSQIVNDFQKGDIAEGYSVSREKKESFPLTVTSAQKNPTAFYLCASSRTGATDTQYFGPGTRLTVL.

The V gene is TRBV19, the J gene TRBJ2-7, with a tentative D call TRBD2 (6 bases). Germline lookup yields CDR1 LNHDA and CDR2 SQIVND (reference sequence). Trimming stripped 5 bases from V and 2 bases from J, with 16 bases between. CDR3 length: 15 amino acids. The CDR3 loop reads CASSFRGAGTYEQYF. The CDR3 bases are TGTGCCAGTAGTTTCCGCGGGGCTGGAACCTACGAGCAGTACTTC. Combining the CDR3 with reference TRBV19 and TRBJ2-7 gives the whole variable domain DGGITQSPKYLFRKEGQNVTLSCEQNLNHDAMYWYRQDPGQGLRLIYYSQIVNDFQKGDIAEGYSVSREKKESFPLTVTSAQKNPTAFYLCASSFRGAGTYEQYFGPGTRLTVT.

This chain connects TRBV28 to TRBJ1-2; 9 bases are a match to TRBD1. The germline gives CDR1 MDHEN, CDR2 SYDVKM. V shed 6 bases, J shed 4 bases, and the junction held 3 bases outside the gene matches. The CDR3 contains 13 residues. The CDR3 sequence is CASRPTGGYGYTF. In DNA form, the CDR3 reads TGTGCCAGCAGGCCGACAGGGGGCTATGGCTACACCTTC.

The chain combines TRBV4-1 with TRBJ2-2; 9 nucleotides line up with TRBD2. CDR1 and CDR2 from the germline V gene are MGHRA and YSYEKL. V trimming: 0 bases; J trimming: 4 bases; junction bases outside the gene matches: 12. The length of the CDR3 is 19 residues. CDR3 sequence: CASSQDSSSGRIFTGELFF. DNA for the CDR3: TGCGCCAGCAGCCAAGATTCCTCAAGCGGGAGGATCTTCACCGGGGAGCTGTTTTTT.

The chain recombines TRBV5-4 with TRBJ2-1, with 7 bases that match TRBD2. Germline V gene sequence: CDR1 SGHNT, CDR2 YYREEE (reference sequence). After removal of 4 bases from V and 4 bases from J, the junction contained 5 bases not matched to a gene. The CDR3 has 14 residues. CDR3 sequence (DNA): TGTGCCAGCAGCAAGCGGGACTTATACAATGAGCAGTTCTTC. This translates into CASSKRDLYNEQFF. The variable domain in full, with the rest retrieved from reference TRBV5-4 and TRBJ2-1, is ETGVTQSPTHLIKTRGQQVTLRCSSQSGHNTVSWYQQALGQGPQFIFQYYREEENGRGNFPPRFSGLQFPNYSSELNVNALELDDSALYLCASSKRDLYNEQFFGPGTRLTVL.

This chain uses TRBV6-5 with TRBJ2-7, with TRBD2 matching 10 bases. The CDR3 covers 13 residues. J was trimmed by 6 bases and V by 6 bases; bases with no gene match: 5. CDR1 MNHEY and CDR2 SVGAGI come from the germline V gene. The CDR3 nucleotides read TGTGCCAGCAGCCTAGCGGGAGCCCCCGAGCAGTACTTC. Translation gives CASSLAGAPEQYF.

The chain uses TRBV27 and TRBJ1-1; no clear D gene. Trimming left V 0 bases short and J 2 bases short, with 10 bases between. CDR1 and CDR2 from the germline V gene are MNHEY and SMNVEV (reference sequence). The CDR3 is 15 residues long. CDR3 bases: TGTGCCAGCAGTTTATCGTTCGGGTTAAACACTGAAGCTTTCTTT. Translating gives CASSLSFGLNTEAFF.

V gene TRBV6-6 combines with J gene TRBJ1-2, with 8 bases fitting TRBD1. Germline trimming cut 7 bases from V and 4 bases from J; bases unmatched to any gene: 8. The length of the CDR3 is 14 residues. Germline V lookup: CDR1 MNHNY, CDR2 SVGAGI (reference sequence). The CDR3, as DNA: TGTGCCAGCAACATAGGACAGGGTGGCTATGGCTACACCTTC. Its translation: CASNIGQGGYGYTF.

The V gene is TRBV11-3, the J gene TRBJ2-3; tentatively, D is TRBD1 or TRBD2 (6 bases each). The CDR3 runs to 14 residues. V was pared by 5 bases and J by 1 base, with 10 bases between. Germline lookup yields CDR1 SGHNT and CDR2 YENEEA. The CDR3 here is CASSRGVGTDTQYF. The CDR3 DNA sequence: TGTGCCAGCAGCAGGGGGGTGGGCACAGATACGCAGTATTTT.

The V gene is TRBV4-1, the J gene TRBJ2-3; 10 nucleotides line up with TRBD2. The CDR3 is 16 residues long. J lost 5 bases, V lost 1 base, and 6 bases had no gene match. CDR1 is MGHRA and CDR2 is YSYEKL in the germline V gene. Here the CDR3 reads CASSQVSSGSQDTQYF. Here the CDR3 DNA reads TGCGCCAGCAGCCAAGTCTCTAGCGGGAGTCAAGATACGCAGTATTTT.

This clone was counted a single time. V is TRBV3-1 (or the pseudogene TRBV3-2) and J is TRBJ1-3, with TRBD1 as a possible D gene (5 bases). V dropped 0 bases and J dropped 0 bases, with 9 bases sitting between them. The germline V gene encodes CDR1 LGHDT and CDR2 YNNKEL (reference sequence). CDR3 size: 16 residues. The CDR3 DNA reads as TGTGCCAGCAGCCAAGATCGAGGGGCCTCTGGAAACACCATATATTTT. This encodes CASSQDRGASGNTIYF.

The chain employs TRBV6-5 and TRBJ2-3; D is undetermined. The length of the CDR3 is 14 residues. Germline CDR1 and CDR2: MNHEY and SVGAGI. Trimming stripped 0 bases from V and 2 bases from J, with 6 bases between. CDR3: CASSYSTSTDTQYF. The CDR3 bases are TGTGCCAGCAGTTACTCGACTTCCACAGATACGCAGTATTTT.

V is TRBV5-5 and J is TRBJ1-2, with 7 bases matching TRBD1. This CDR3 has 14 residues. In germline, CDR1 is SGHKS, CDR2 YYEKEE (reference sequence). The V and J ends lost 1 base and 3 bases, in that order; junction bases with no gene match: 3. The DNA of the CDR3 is TGTGCCAGCAGCTTGACAGGGGATTACTATGGCTACACCTTC. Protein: CASSLTGDYYGYTF. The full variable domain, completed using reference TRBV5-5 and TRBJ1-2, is DAGVTQSPTHLIKTRGQQVTLRCSPISGHKSVSWYQQVLGQGPQFIFQYYEKEERGRGNFPDRFSARQFPNYSSELNVNALLLGDSALYLCASSLTGDYYGYTFGSGTRLTVV.

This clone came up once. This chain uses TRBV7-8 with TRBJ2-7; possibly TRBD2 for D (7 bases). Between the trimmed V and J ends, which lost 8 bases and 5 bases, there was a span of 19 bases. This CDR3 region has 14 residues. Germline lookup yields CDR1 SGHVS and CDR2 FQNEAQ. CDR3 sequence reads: CASGLGGAGNEQYF. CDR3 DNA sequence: TGTGCCAGCGGACTTGGGGGGGCCGGGAACGAGCAGTACTTC. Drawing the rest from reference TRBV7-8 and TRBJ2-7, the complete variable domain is GAGVSQSPRYKVAKRGQDVALRCDPISGHVSLFWYQQALGQGPEFLTYFQNEAQLDKSGLPSDRFFAERPEGSVSTLKIQRTQQEDSAVYLCASGLGGAGNEQYFGPGTRLTVT.

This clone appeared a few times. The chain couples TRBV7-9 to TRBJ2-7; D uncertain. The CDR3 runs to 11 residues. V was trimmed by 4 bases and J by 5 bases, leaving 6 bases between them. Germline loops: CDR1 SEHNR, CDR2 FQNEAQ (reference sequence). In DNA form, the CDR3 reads TGTGCCAGCAGCTGGGCAAACGAGCAGTACTTC. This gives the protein CASSWANEQYF.

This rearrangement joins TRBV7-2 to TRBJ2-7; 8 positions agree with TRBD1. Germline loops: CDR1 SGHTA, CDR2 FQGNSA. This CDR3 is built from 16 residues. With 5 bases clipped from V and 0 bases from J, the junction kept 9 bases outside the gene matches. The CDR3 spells CASSGRQGPSSYEQYF. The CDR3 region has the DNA TGTGCCAGCAGCGGACGACAGGGGCCGAGCTCCTACGAGCAGTACTTC.

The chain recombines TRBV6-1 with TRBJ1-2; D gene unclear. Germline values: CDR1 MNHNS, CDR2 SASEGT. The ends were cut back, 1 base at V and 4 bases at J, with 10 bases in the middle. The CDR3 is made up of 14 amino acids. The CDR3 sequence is CASSEGATPYGYTF. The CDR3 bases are TGTGCCAGCAGTGAAGGGGCAACACCCTATGGCTACACCTTC.

As DNA, the CDR3 is TGTGCCAGCAGCGTAGAGGCGGGGGGGCCGAGGGAGCAGTTCTTC. Residues: CASSVEAGGPREQFF. The V gene is TRBV9, the J gene TRBJ2-1; 9 nucleotides agree with TRBD2. V shed 0 bases, J shed 10 bases, and the junction held 8 bases outside the gene matches. Germline-derived CDR1 and CDR2 are SGDLS and YYNGEE. The CDR3 contains 15 residues.

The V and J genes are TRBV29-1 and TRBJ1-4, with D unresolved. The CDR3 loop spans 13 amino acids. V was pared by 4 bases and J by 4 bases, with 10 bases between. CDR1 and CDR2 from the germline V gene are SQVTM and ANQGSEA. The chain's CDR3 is CSVVLWGNEKLFF. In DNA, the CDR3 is TGCAGCGTTGTTCTTTGGGGTAATGAAAAACTGTTTTTT.

CDR3 region: CASSVAGRYTEAFF. The CDR3 coding sequence is TGTGCCAGCAGTGTCGCAGGGAGGTACACTGAAGCTTTCTTT. V gene TRBV6-4 combines with J gene TRBJ1-1; TRBD1 might be the D (5 bases). V lost 4 bases, J lost 3 bases, and 12 bases lay in between. Germline V CDR1 and CDR2: MRHNA, SNTAGT. There are 14 residues in the CDR3.

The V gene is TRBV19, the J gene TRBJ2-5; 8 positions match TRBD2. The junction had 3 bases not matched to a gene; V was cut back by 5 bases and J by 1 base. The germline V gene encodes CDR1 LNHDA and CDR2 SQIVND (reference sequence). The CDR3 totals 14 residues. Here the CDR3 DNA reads TGTGCCAGTAGTTTTACTAGCGGCCAAGAGACCCAGTACTTC. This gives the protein CASSFTSGQETQYF.

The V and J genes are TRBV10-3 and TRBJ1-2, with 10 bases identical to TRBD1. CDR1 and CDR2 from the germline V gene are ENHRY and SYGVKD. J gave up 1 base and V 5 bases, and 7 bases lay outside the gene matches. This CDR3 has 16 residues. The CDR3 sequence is CAISPQGQGGNYGYTF. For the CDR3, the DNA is TGTGCCATCAGTCCTCAAGGACAGGGGGGTAACTATGGCTACACCTTC.

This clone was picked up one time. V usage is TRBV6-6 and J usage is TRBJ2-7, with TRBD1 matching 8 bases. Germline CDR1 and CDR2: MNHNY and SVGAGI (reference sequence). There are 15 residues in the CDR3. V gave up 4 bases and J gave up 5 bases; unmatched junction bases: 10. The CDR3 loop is CASSSPGTGKNEQYF. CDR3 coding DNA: TGTGCCAGCAGTTCCCCCGGGACAGGTAAAAACGAGCAGTACTTC.

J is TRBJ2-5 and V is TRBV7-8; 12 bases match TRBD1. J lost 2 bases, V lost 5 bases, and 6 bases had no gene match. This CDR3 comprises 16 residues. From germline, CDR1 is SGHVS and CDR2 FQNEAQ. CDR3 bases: TGTGCCAGCAGCCCAGGGACAGGGGGCCGTCAAGAGACCCAGTACTTC. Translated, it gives CASSPGTGGRQETQYF.

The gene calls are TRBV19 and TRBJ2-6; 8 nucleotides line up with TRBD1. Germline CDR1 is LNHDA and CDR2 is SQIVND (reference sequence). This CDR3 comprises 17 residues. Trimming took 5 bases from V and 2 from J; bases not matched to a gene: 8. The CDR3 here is CASSDGQGLPGANVLTF. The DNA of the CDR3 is TGTGCCAGTAGTGACGGACAGGGCCTACCTGGGGCCAACGTCCTGACTTTC.

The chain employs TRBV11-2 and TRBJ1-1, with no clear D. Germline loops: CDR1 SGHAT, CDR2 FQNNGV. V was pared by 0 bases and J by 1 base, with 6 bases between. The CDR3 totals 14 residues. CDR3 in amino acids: CASSLDVANTEAFF. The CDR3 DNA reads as TGTGCCAGCAGCTTAGATGTGGCGAACACTGAAGCTTTCTTT.